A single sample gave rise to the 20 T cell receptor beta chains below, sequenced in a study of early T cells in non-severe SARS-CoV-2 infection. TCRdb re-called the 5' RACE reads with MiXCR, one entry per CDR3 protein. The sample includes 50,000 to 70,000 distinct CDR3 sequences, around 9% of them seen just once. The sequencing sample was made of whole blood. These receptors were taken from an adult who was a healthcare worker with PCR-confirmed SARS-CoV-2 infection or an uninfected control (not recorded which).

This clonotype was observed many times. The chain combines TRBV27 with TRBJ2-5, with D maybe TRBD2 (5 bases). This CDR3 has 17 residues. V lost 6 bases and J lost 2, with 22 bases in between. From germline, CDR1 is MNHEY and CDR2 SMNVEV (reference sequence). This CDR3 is CASSLLTKDFGQETQYF. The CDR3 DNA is TGTGCCAGCAGCCTATTGACTAAGGACTTCGGACAAGAGACCCAGTACTTC.

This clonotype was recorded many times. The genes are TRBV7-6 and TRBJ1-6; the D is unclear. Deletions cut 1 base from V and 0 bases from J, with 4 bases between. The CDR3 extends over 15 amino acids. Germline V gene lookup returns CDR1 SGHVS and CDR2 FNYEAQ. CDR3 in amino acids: CASSLDTSYNSPLHF. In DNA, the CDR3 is TGTGCCAGCAGCTTAGACACCTCCTATAATTCACCCCTCCACTTT. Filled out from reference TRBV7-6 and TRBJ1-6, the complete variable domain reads GAGVSQSPRYKVTKRGQDVALRCDPISGHVSLYWYRQALGQGPEFLTYFNYEAQQDKSGLPNDRFSAERPEGSISTLTIQRTEQRDSAMYRCASSLDTSYNSPLHFGNGTRLTVT.

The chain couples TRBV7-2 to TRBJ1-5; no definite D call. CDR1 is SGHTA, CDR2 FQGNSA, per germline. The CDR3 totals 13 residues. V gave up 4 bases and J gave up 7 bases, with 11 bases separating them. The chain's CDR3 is CASSSNLRQPQHF. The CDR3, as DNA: TGTGCCAGCAGCTCCAACTTGAGGCAGCCCCAGCATTTT.

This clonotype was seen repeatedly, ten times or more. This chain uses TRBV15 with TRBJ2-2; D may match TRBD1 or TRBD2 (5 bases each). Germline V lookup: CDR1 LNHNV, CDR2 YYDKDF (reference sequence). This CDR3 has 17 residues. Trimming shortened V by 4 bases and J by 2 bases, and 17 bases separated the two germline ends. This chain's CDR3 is CATSTYPGTINTGELFF. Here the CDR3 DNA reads TGTGCCACCAGCACCTATCCCGGGACCATTAACACCGGGGAGCTGTTTTTT.

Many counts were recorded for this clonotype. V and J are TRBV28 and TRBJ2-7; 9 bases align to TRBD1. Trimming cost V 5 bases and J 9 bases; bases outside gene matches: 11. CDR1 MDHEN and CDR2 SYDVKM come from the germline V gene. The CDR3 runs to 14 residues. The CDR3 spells CASSPPGQGFAQYF. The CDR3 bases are TGTGCCAGCAGTCCACCGGGACAGGGCTTTGCGCAGTACTTC. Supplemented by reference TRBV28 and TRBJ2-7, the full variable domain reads DVKVTQSSRYLVKRTGEKVFLECVQDMDHENMFWYRQDPGLGLRLIYFSYDVKMKEKGDIPEGYSVSREKKERFSLILESASTNQTSMYLCASSPPGQGFAQYFGPGTRLTVT.

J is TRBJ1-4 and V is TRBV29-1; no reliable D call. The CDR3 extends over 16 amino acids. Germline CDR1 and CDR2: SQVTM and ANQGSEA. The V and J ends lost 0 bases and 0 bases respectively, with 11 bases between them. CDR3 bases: TGCAGCGTTGAAGATCTATTGGGAGCAACTAATGAAAAACTGTTTTTT. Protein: CSVEDLLGATNEKLFF.

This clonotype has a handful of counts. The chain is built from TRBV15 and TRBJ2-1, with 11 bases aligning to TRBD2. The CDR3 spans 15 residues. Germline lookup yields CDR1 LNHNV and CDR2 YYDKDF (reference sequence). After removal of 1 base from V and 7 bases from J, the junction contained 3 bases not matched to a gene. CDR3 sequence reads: CATSRVAGGSNEQFF. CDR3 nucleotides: TGTGCCACCAGCAGAGTAGCGGGAGGGTCGAATGAGCAGTTCTTC.

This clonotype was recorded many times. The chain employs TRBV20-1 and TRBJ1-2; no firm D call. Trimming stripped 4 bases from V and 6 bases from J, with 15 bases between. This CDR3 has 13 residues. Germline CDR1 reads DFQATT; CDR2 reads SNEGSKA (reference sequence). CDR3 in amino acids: CSAKGELEDGYTF. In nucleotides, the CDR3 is TGCAGTGCTAAGGGCGAATTGGAGGATGGCTACACCTTC.

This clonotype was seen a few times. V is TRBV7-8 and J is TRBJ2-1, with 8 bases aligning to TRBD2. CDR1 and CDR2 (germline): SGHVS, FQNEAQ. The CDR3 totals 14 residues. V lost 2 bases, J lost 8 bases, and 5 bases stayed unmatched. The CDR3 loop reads CASSLSFSGDEQFF. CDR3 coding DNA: TGTGCCAGCAGCTTATCGTTTAGCGGGGATGAGCAGTTCTTC.

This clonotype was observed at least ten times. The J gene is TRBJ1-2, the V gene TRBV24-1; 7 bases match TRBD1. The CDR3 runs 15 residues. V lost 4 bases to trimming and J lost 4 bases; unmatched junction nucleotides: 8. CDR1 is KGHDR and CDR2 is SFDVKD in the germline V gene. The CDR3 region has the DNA TGTGCCACCAGTGAACGGACAGGCGGGGGCTATGGCTACACCTTC. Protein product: CATSERTGGGYGYTF.

The CDR3: CASSFLAGAYNEQFF. In DNA, the CDR3 is TGTGCCAGCAGCTTCCTAGCGGGAGCCTACAATGAGCAGTTCTTC. The chain combines TRBV11-1 with TRBJ2-1; 10 bases match TRBD2. V lost 3 bases, J lost 2 bases, and 1 base stayed unmatched. Germline assignment: CDR1 SGHAT and CDR2 FQDESV (reference sequence). CDR3 length equals 15 residues.

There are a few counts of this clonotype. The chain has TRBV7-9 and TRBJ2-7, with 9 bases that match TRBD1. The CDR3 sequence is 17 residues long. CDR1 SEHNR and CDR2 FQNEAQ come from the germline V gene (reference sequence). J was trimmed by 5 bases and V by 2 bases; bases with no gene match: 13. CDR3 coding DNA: TGTGCCAGCAGCTTAATTATTACGGACAGGGGATTCCACGAGCAGTACTTC. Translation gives CASSLIITDRGFHEQYF.

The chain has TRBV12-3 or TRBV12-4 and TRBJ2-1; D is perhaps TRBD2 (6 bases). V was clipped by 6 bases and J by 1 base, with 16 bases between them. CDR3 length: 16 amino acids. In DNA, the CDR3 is TGTGCCAGCAGCCCCCCCGGAGCGGGTTCCTACAATGAGCAGTTCTTC. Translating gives CASSPPGAGSYNEQFF.

The CDR3 DNA sequence: TGTGCCAGCAGTCCCTTCGGACAGGGAGAGATTGACAATGAGCAGTTCTTC. Its translation: CASSPFGQGEIDNEQFF. The rearrangement links TRBV6-2 or TRBV6-3 to TRBJ2-1; TRBD1 agrees at 8 bases. The CDR3 extends over 17 amino acids. V was clipped by 5 bases and J by 5 bases; unmatched bases: 14. Germline-derived CDR1 and CDR2 are MNHEY and SVGEGT.

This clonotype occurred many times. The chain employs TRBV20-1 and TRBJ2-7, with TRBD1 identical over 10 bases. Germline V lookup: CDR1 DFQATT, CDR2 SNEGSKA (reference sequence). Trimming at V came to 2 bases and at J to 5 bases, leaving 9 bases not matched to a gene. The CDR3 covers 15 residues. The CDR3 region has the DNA TGCAGTGCTAGACCCCAGCGACAGGGGGCTCACGAGCAGTACTTC. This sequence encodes CSARPQRQGAHEQYF.

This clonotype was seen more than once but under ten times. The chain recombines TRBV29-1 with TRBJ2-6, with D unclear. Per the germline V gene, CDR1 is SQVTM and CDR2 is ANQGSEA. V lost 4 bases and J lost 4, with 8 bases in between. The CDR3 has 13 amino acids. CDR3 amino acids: CSVGSSGANVLTF. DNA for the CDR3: TGCAGCGTTGGCTCATCCGGGGCCAACGTCCTGACTTTC.

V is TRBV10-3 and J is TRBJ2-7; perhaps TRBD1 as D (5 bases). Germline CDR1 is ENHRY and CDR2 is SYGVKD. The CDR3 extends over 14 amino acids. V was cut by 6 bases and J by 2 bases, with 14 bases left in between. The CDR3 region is CAISDDSFTYEQYF. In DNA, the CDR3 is TGTGCCATCAGCGACGACAGTTTCACCTACGAGCAGTACTTC.

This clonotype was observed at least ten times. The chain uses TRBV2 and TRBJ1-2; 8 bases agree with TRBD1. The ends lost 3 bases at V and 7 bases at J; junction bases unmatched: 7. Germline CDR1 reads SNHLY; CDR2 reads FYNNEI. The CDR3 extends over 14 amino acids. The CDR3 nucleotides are TGTGCCAGCAGTGATGGCAGGGGGCGCGGTGGCTACACCTTC. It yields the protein CASSDGRGRGGYTF.

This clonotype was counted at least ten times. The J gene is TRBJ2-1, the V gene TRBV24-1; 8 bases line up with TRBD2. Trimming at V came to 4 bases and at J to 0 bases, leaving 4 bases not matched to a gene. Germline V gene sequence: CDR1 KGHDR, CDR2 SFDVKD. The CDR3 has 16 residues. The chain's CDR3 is CATSEGGRSSYNEQFF. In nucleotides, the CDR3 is TGTGCCACCAGTGAAGGCGGGAGGAGCTCCTACAATGAGCAGTTCTTC.

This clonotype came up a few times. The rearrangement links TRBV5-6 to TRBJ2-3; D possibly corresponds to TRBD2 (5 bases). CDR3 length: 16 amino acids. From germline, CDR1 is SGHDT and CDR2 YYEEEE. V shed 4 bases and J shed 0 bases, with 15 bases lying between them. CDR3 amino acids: CASSPPDGISTDTQYF. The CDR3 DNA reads TGTGCCAGCAGCCCGCCCGACGGGATTAGCACAGATACGCAGTATTTT.